The source of this T cell receptor beta chain is a study of persistence of HIV-infected CD4 T cells. Broader study findings: Antigen-responding cells were enriched for degenerate expanded CDR3beta sequences. Compared with CD3/CD28-stimulated cells, CMV- and Gag-responding cells showed lower TCRbeta richness.

As to this clone: What it binds is unknown.

Nonspecific anti-CD3/anti-CD28 bead stimulation represents the broad CD4+ T cell repertoire. Sorting selected CD4+ T cells upregulating both CD40 ligand and CD69. The J segment lost 1 base and the V segment lost 4 bases, leaving 4 bases of the junction unmatched. This CDR3 is 16 amino acids long. The germline CDR1 and CDR2 sequences are LGHNA and YNFKEQ. The immunoSEQ assay was version 4, run in survey mode. Template was genomic DNA at around 9.3 ng/uL, with up to about 1 ug used per sample. Method: immunoSEQ multiplex PCR; TCRdb's copy keeps in-frame clones and lacks some. The repertoire includes more than 30,000 clones, around 90% of them detected once, and about 1.3% sits in the top ten.

This sequence was found in an adult man with HIV who was CMV-seropositive. Sequenced material: CD4+ T cells sorted from PBMCs after approximately 19-hour stimulation, taken from a patient who received antiretroviral therapy. The rearrangement joins TRBV4-2 to TRBJ2-3; 11 bases line up with TRBD2. The CDR3 DNA is TGTGCCAGCAGCCTACTAGCGGGGGCTGGCACAGATACGCAGTATTTT. The encoded protein is CASSLLAGAGTDTQYF.